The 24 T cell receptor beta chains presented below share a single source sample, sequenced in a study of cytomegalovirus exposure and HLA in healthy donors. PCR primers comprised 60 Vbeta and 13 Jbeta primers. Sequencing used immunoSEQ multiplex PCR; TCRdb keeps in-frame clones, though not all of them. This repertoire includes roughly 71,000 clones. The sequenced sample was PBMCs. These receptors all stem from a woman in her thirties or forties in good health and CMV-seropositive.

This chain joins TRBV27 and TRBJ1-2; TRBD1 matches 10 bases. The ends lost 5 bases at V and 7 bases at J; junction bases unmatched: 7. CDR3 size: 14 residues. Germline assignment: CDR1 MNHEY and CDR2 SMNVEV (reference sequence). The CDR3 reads CASSGGQGTFGYTF. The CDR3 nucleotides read TGTGCCAGCAGTGGGGGACAGGGGACCTTTGGCTACACCTTC.

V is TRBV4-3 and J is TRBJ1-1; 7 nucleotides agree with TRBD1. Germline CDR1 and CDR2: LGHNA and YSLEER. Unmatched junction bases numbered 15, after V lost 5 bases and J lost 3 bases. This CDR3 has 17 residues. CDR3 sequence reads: CASSDYRGRDLYTEAFF. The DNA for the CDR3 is TGCGCCAGCAGCGACTACAGGGGAAGAGACTTATACACTGAAGCTTTCTTT.

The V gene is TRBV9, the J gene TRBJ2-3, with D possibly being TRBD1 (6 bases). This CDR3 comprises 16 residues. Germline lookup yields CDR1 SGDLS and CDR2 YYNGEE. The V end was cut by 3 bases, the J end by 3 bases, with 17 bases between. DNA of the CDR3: TGTGCCAGCAGCGGGCCACAGGGTAGTTCGACAGATACGCAGTATTTT. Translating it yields CASSGPQGSSTDTQYF.

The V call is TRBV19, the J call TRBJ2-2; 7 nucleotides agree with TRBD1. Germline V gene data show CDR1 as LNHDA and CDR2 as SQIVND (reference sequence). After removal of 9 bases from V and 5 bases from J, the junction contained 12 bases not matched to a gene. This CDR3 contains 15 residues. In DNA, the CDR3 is TGTGCCAGCCACGACAGGGCGATTTTGACCGGGGAGCTGTTTTTT. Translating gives CASHDRAILTGELFF. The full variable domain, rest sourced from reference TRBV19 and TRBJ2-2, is DGGITQSPKYLFRKEGQNVTLSCEQNLNHDAMYWYRQDPGQGLRLIYYSQIVNDFQKGDIAEGYSVSREKKESFPLTVTSAQKNPTAFYLCASHDRAILTGELFFGEGSRLTVL.

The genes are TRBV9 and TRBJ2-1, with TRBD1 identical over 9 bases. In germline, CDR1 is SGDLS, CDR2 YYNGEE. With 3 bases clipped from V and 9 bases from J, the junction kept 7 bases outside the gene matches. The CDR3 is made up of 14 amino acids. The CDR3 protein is CASSEGQGFREQFF. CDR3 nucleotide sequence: TGTGCCAGCAGCGAGGGACAGGGTTTTCGTGAGCAGTTCTTC. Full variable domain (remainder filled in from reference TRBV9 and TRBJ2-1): DSGVTQTPKHLITATGQRVTLRCSPRSGDLSVYWYQQSLDQGLQFLIQYYNGEERAKGNILERFSAQQFPDLHSELNLSSLELGDSALYFCASSEGQGFREQFFGPGTRLTVL.

The CDR3 sequence is CASSDATGGADTQYF. For the CDR3, the DNA is TGTGCCAGCAGTGATGCCACAGGCGGCGCAGATACGCAGTATTTT. The chain carries TRBV6-1 and TRBJ2-3, with TRBD1 as a possible D gene (5 bases). The CDR3 runs 15 residues. Germline V CDR1 and CDR2: MNHNS, SASEGT. The V end lost 3 bases, the J end lost 4 bases, and 14 bases lay between the germline ends.

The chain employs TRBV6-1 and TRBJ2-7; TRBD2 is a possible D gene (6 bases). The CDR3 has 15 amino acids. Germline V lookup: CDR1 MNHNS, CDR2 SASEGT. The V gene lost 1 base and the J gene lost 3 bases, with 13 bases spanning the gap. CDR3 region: CASSEVGGIIYEQYF. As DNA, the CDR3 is TGTGCCAGCAGTGAAGTCGGCGGGATTATCTACGAGCAGTACTTC.

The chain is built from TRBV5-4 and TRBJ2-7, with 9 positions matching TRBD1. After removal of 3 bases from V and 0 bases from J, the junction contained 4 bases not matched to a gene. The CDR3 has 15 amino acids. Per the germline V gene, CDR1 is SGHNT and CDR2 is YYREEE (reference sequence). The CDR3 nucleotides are TGTGCCAGCAGCTCCCGGGACAGGGCCTCCTACGAGCAGTACTTC. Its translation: CASSSRDRASYEQYF.

CDR3 in amino acids: CASSLNGGGTGELFF. In nucleotides, the CDR3 is TGCGCCAGCAGCTTGAACGGAGGAGGAACCGGGGAGCTGTTTTTT. The V gene is TRBV5-1, the J gene TRBJ2-2; D perhaps matches TRBD2 (5 bases). The CDR3 sequence is 15 residues long. V was clipped by 1 base and J by 5 bases, with 12 bases between them. Germline loops: CDR1 SGHRS, CDR2 YFSETQ.

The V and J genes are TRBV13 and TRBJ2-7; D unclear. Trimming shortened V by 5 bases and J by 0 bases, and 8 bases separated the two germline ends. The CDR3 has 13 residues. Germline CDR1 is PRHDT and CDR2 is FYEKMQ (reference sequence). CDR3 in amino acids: CASSVQVSYEQYF. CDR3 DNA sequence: TGTGCCAGCAGCGTTCAGGTCTCCTACGAGCAGTACTTC. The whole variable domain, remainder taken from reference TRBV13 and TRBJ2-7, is AAGVIQSPRHLIKEKRETATLKCYPIPRHDTVYWYQQGPGQDPQFLISFYEKMQSDKGSIPDRFSAQQFSDYHSELNMSSLELGDSALYFCASSVQVSYEQYFGPGTRLTVT.

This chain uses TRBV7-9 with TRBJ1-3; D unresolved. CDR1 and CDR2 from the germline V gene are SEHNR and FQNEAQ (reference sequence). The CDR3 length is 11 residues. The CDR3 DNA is TGTGCTACGGAGGCCGGAAACACCATATATTTT. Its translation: CATEAGNTIYF.

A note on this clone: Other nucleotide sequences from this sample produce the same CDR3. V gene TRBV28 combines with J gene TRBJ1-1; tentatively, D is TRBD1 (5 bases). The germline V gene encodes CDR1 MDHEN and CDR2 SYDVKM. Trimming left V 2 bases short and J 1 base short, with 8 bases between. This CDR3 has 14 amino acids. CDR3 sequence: CASSLLTANTEAFF. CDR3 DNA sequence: TGTGCCAGCAGTTTACTGACAGCGAACACTGAAGCTTTCTTT.

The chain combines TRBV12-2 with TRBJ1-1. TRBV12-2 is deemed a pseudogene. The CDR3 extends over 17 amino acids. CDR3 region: CASRLALHCPGYTEAFF. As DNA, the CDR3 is TGTGCAAGTCGCTTAGCCTTGCATTGCCCGGGATATACTGAAGCTTTCTTT.

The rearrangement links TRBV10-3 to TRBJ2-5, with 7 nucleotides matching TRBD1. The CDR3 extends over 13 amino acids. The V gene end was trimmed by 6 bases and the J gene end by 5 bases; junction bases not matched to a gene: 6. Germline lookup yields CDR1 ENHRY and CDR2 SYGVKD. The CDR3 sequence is CAIRDTGAETQYF. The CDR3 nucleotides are TGTGCCATCAGGGATACAGGGGCGGAGACCCAGTACTTC.

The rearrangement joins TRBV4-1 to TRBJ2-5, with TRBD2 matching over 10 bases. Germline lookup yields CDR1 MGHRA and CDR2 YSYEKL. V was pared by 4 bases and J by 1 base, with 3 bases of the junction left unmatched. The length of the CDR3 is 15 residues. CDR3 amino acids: CASSPVAGGQETQYF. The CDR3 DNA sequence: TGCGCCAGCAGCCCTGTAGCGGGGGGCCAAGAGACCCAGTACTTC.

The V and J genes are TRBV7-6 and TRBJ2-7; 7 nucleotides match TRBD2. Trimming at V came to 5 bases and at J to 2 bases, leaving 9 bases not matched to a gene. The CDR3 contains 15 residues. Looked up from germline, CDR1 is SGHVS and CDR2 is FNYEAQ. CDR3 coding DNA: TGTGCCAGCAGCCTCGGACTAGAACCTACCTACGAGCAGTACTTC. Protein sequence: CASSLGLEPTYEQYF.

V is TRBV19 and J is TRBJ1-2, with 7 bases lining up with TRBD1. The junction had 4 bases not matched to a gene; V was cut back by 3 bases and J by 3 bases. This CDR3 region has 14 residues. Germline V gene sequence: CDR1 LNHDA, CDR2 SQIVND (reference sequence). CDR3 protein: CASSMGTGDYGYTF. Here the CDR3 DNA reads TGTGCCAGTAGTATGGGAACAGGGGACTATGGCTACACCTTC.

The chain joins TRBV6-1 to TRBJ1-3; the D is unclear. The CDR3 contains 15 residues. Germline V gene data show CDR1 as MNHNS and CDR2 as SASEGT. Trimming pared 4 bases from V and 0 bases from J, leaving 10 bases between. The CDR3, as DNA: TGTGCCAGCAGTGCTGCCACAGACTCTGGAAACACCATATATTTT. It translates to CASSAATDSGNTIYF.

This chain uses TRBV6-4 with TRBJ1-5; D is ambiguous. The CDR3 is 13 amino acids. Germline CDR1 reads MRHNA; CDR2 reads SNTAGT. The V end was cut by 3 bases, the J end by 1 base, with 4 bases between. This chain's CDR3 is CASSESSNQPQHF. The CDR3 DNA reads TGTGCCAGCAGTGAGTCGAGCAATCAGCCCCAGCATTTT.

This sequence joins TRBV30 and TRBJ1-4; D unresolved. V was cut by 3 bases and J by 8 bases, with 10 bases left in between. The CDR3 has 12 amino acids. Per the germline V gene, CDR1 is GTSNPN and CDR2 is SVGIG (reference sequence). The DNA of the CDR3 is TGTGCCTGGAGCGGCGGTAAGGAAAAACTGTTTTTT. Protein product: CAWSGGKEKLFF.

CDR3 loop: CASSSEASSSYNEQFF. DNA of the CDR3: TGCGCCAGCAGCTCGGAAGCGTCGAGCTCCTACAATGAGCAGTTCTTC. This chain joins TRBV5-1 and TRBJ2-1; D is undetermined. CDR1 SGHRS and CDR2 YFSETQ come from the germline V gene. The CDR3 runs to 16 residues. The ends were cut back, 3 bases at V and 0 bases at J, with 13 bases in the middle.

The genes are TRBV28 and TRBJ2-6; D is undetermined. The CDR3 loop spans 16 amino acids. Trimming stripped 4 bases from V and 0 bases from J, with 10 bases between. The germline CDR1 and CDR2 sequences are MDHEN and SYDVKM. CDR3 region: CASSWAVRSGANVLTF. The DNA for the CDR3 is TGTGCCAGCAGTTGGGCCGTTCGCTCTGGGGCCAACGTCCTGACTTTC.

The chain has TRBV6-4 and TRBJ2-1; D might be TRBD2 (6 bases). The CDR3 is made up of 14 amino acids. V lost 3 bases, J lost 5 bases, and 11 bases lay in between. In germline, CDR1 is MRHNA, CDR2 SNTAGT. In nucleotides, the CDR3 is TGTGCCAGCAGTGAGGGGGAGGAAGACAATGAGCAGTTCTTC. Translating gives CASSEGEEDNEQFF.

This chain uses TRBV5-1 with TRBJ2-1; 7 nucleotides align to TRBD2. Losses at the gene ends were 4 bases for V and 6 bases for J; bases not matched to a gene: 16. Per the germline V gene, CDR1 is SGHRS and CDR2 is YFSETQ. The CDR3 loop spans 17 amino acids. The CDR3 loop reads CASSRWRGRAVPNEQFF. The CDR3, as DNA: TGCGCCAGCAGCCGCTGGCGGGGGAGGGCGGTCCCCAATGAGCAGTTCTTC.